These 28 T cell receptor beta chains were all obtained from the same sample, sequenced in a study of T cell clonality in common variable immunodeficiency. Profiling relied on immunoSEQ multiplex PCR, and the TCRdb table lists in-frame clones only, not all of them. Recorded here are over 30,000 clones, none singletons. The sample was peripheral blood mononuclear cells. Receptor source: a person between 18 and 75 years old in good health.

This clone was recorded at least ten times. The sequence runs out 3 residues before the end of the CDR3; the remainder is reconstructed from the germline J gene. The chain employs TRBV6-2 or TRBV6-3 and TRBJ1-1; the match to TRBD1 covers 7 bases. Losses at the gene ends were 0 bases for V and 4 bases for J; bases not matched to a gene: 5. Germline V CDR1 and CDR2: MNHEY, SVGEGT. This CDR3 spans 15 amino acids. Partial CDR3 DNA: TGTGCCAGCAGTTACTCGCAGGGGGAGGGCACTGAA. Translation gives CASSYSQGEGTE. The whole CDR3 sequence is CASSYSQGEGTEAFF.

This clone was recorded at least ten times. The CDR3: CASSLERRTGNEQYF. Partial CDR3 DNA: TGTGCCAGCAGCTTGGAGCGACGAACGGGGAACGAG. V is TRBV5-4 and J is TRBJ2-7, with a possible D match to TRBD2 (5 bases). The CDR3 goes on 3 residues after the read ends, and that part is filled in from the germline J gene. Trimming stripped 0 bases from V and 5 bases from J, with 15 bases between. Germline V gives CDR1 SGHNT, CDR2 YYREEE (reference sequence). The CDR3 sequence is 15 residues long.

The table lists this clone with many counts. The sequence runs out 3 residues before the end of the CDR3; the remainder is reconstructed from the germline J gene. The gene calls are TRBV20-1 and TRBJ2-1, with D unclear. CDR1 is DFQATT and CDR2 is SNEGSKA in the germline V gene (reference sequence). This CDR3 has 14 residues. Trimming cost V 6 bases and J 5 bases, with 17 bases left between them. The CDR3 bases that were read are TGCAGTGCCCCGAGGCTCAGGAATGACAATGAG. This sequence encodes CSAPRLRNDNE. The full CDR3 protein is CSAPRLRNDNEQFF.

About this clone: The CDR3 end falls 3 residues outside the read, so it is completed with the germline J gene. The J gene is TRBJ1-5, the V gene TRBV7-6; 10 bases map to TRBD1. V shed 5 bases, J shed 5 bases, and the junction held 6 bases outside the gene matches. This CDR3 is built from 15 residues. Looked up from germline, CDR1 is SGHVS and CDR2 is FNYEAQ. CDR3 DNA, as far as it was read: TGTGCCAGCAGCCCCGGGACAGGGGTTTATCAGCCC. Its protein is CASSPGTGVYQP. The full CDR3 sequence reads CASSPGTGVYQPQHF.

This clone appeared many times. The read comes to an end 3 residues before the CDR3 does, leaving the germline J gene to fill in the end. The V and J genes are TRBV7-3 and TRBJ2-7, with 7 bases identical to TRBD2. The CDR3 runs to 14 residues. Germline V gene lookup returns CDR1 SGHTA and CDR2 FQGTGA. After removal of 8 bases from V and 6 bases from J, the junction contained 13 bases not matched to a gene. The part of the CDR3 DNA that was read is TGTGCCAGCGCAGTCGACGCGGGAGTCGGCGAG. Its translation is CASAVDAGVGE. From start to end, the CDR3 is CASAVDAGVGEQYF.

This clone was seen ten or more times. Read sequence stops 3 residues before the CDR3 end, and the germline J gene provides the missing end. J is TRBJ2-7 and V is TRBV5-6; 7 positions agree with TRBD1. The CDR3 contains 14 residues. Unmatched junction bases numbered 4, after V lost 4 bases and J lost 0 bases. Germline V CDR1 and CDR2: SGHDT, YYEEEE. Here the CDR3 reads CASSRGQDSYEQYF. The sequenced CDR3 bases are TGTGCCAGCAGCCGAGGACAGGACTCCTACGAG.

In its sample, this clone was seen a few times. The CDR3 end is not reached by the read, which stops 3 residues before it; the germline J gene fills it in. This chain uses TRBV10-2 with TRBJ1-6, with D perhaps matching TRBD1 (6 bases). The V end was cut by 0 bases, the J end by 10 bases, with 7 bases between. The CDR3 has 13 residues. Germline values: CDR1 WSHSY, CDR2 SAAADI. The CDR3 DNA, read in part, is TGCGCCAGCAGTGAGTCTCAGGGGTCACCC. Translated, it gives CASSESQGSP. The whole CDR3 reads CASSESQGSPLHF.

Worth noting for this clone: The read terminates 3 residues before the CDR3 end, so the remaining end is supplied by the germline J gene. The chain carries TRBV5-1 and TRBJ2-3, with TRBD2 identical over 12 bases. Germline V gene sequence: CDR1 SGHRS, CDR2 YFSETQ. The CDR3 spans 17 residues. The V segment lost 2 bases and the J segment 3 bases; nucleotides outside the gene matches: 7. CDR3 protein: CASSFTSGRRLTDTQYF. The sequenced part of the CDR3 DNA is TGCGCCAGCAGCTTCACTAGCGGGAGGAGATTGACAGATACG.

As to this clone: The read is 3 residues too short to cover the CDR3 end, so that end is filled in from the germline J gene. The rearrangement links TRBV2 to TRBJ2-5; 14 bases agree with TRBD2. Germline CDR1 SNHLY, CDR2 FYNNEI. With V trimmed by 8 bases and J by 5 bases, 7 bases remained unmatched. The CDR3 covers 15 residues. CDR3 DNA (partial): TGTGCCAGCTTGGGACTAGCGGGGGCCAGGGAGACC. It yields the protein CASLGLAGARET. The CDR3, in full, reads CASLGLAGARETQYF.

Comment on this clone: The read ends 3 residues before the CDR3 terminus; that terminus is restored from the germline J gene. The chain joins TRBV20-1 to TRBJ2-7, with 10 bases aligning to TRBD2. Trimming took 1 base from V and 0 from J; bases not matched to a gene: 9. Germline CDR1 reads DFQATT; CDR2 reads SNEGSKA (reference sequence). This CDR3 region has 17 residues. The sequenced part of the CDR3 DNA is TGCAGTGCTAGAGCCCGGGGGAGCGGGAGGGCCTCCTACGAG. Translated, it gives CSARARGSGRASYE. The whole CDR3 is CSARARGSGRASYEQYF.

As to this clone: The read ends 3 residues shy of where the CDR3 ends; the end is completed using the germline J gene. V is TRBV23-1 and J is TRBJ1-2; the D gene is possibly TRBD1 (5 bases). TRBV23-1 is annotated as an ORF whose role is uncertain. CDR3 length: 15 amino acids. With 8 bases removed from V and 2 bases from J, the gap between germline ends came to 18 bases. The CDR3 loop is CASPMEGWENYGYTF. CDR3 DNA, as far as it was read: TGCGCCAGCCCTATGGAGGGGTGGGAAAACTATGGC.

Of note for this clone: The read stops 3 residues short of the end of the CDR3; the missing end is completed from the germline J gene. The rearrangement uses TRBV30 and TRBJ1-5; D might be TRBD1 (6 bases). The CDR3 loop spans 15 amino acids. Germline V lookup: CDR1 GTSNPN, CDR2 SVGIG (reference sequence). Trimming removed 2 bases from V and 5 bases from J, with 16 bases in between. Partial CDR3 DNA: TGTGCCTGGAGTCCCCCAGGACAGTTTCATCAGCCC. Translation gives CAWSPPGQFHQP. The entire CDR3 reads CAWSPPGQFHQPQHF.

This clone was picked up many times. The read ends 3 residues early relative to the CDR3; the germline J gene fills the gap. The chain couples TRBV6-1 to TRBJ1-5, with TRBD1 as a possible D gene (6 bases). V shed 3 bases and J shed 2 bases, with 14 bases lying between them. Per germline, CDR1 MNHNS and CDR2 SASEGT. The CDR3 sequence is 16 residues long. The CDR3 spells CASSDSGAGGNQPQHF. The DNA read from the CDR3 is TGTGCCAGCAGTGATTCAGGGGCGGGGGGCAATCAGCCC.

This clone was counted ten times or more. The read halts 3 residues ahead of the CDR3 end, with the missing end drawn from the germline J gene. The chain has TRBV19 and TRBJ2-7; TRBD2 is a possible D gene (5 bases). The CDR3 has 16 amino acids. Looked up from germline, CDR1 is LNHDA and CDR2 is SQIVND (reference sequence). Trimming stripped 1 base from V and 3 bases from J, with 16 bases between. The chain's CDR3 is CASSIGGGTLHYEQYF. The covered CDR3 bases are TGTGCCAGTAGTATAGGCGGAGGAACCCTCCACTACGAG.

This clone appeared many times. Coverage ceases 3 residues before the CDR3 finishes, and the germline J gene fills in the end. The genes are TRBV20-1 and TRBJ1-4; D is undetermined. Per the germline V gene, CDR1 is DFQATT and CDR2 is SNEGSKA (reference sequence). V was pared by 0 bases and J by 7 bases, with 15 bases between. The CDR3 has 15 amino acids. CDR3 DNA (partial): TGCAGTGCTAGAGATCCGAATGCGGGTATTGAAAAA. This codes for CSARDPNAGIEK. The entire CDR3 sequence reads CSARDPNAGIEKLFF.

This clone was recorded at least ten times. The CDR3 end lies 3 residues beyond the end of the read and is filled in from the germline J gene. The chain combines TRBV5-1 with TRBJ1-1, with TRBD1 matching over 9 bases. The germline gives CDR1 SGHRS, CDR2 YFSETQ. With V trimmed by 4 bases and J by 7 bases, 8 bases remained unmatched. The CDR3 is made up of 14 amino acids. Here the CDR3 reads CASSDRGLIVEAFF. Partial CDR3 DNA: TGCGCCAGCAGCGACAGGGGGTTAATTGTTGAA.

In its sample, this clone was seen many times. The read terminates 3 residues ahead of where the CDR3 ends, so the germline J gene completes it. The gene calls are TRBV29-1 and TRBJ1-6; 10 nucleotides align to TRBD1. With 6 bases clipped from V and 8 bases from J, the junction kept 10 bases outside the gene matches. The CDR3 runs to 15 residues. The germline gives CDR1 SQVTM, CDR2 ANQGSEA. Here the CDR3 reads CSVKTGTGVHSPLHF. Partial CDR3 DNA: TGCAGCGTCAAAACCGGGACAGGGGTTCATTCACCC.

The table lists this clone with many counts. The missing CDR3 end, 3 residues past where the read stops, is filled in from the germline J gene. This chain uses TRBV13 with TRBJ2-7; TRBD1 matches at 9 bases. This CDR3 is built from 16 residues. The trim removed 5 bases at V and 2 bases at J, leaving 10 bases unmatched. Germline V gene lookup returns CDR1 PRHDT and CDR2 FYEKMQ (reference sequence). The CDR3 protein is CASSPRGTGNAYEQYF. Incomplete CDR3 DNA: TGTGCCAGCAGCCCCCGGGGGACAGGGAATGCCTACGAG.

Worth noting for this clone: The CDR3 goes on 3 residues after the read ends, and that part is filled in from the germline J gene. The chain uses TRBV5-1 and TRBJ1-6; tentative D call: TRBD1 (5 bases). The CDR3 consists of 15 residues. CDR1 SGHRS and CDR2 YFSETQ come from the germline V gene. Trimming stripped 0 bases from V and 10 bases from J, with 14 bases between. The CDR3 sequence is CASSLAGGFGSPLHF. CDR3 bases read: TGCGCCAGCAGCTTGGCCGGGGGATTTGGGTCACCC.

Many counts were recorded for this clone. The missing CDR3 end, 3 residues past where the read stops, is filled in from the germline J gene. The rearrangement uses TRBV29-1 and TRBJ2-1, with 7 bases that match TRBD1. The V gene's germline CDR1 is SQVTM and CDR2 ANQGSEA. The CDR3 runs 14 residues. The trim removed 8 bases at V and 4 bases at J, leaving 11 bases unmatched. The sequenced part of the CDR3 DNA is TGCAGCTCAATACAGGGGCTTGAATACAATGAG. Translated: CSSIQGLEYNE. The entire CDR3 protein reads CSSIQGLEYNEQFF.

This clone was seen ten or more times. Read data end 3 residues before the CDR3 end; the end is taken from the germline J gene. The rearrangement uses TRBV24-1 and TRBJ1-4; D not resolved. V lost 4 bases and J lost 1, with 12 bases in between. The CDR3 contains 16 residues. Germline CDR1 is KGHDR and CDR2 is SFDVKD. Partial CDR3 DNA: TGTGCCACCAGTGACCCCCGCGAGGGAACTAATGAAAAA. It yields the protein CATSDPREGTNEK. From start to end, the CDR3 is CATSDPREGTNEKLFF.

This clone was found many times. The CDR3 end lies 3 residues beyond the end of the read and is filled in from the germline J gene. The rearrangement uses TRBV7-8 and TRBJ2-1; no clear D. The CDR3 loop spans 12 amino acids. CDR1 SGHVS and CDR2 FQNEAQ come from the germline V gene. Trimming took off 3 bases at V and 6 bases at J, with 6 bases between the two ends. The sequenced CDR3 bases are TGTGCCAGCAGCTTCCTTTCCAATGAG. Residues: CASSFLSNE. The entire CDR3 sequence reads CASSFLSNEQFF.

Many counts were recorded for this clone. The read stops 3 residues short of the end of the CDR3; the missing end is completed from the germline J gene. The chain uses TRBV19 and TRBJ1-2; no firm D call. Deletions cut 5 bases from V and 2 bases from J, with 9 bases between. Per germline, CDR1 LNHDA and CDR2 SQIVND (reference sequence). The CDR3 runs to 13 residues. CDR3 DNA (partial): TGTGCCAGTAGTGCCTCGGTCAACTATGGC. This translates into CASSASVNYG. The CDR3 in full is CASSASVNYGYTF. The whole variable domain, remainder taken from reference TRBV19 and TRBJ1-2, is DGGITQSPKYLFRKEGQNVTLSCEQNLNHDAMYWYRQDPGQGLRLIYYSQIVNDFQKGDIAEGYSVSREKKESFPLTVTSAQKNPTAFYLCASSASVNYGYTFGSGTRLTVV.

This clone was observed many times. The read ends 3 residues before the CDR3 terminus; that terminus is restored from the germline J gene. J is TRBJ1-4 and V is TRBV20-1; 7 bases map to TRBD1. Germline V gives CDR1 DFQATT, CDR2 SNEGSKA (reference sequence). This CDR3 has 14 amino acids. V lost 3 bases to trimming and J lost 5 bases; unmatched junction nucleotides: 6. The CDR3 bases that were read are TGCAGTGCTAGGGCCCCGGGACAGAATGAAAAA. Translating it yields CSARAPGQNEK. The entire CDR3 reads CSARAPGQNEKLFF.

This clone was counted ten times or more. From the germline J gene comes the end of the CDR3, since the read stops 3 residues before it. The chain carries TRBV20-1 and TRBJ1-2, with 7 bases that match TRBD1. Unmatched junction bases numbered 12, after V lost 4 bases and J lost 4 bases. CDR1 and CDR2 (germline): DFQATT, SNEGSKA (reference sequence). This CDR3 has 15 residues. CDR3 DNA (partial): TGCAGTGCTAACCGGGCCGCGGGACAGACCTATGGC. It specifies CSANRAAGQTYG. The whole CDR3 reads CSANRAAGQTYGYTF.

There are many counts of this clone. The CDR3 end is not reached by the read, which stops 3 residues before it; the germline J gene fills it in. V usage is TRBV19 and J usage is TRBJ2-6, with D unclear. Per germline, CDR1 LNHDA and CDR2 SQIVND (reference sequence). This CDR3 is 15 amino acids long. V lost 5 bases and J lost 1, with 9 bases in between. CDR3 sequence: CASSPQSSGANVLTF. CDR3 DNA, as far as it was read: TGTGCCAGTAGTCCTCAGAGTTCTGGGGCCAACGTC.

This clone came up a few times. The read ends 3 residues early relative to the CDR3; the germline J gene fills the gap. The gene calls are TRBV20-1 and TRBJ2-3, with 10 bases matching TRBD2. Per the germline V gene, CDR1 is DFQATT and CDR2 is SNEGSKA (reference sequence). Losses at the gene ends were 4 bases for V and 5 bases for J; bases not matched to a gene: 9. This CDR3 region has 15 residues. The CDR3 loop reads CSAISAGGPGDTQYF. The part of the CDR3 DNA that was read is TGCAGTGCTATATCAGCGGGAGGGCCAGGAGATACG.

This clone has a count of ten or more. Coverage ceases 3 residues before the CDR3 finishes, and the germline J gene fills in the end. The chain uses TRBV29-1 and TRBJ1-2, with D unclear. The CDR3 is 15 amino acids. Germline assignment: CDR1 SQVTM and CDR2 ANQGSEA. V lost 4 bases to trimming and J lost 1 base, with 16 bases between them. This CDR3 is CSVAQEPNINYGYTF. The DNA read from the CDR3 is TGCAGCGTTGCGCAGGAGCCCAATATTAACTATGGC.